These 27 T cell receptor beta chains were sequenced from one sample in a study of blood T cell repertoires in COVID-19. The method was immunoSEQ multiplex PCR; TCRdb's version includes in-frame clones alone and lacks a portion of them. Among about 500,000 clones listed, around nine tenths were seen once. The sequenced material came from peripheral blood. The receptors here all came from a woman aged 45-60 years with COVID-19, enrolled during active disease.

The chain carries TRBV6-6 and TRBJ1-1; TRBD1 is a possible D gene (5 bases). The CDR3 spans 13 residues. Trimming left V 10 bases short and J 1 base short, with 13 bases between. Germline lookup yields CDR1 MNHNY and CDR2 SVGAGI (reference sequence). Written as DNA, the CDR3 is TGTGCCATCACTCCGGGGGGGAACACTGAAGCTTTCTTT. It codes for CAITPGGNTEAFF.

The chain carries TRBV24-1 and TRBJ1-2; D perhaps matches TRBD1 (6 bases). V was shortened by 4 bases and J by 4 bases, with 9 bases between the two germline ends. Per the germline V gene, CDR1 is KGHDR and CDR2 is SFDVKD. CDR3 length equals 13 residues. CDR3 residues: CATSEGASYGYTF. CDR3 DNA: TGTGCCACCAGTGAGGGGGCGAGCTATGGCTACACCTTC.

The CDR3 DNA reads TGTGCTAGTGGTTCGGGAGCGAACACTGAAGCTTTCTTT. Translating gives CASGSGANTEAFF. This chain connects TRBV12-5 to TRBJ1-1, with D uncertain. Germline lookup yields CDR1 LGHNT and CDR2 FRNRAP. V lost 4 bases and J lost 1, with 7 bases in between. The CDR3 runs 13 residues.

The chain recombines TRBV13 with TRBJ1-1; D may be TRBD1 (5 bases). CDR3 length equals 17 residues. The ends were cut back, 5 bases at V and 3 bases at J, with 22 bases in the middle. Looked up from germline, CDR1 is PRHDT and CDR2 is FYEKMQ (reference sequence). The CDR3 loop reads CASSPNGGSRRDTEAFF. In DNA, the CDR3 is TGTGCCAGCAGCCCCAATGGGGGGTCACGGAGGGACACTGAAGCTTTCTTT.

This CDR3 reads CASSAIRGQSSGNTIYF. CDR3 sequence (DNA): TGTGCCAGTAGTGCTATAAGGGGACAGAGCTCTGGAAACACCATATATTTT. V and J are TRBV19 and TRBJ1-3, with 7 bases fitting TRBD1. Germline V gene sequence: CDR1 LNHDA, CDR2 SQIVND (reference sequence). The CDR3 has 17 residues. Losses at the gene ends were 5 bases for V and 0 bases for J; bases not matched to a gene: 10. Supplemented by reference TRBV19 and TRBJ1-3, the full variable domain reads DGGITQSPKYLFRKEGQNVTLSCEQNLNHDAMYWYRQDPGQGLRLIYYSQIVNDFQKGDIAEGYSVSREKKESFPLTVTSAQKNPTAFYLCASSAIRGQSSGNTIYFGEGSWLTVV.

The chain recombines TRBV30 with TRBJ1-2, with D hard to call. V gave up 4 bases and J gave up 6 bases, with 21 bases separating them. This CDR3 has 15 amino acids. Germline assignment: CDR1 GTSNPN and CDR2 SVGIG (reference sequence). DNA for the CDR3: TGTGCCTGGACCCGCGCCCCCGGGTGGGTCGATGGCTACACCTTC. It yields the protein CAWTRAPGWVDGYTF.

The genes are TRBV11-2 and TRBJ2-7; D is perhaps TRBD2 (5 bases). Trimming removed 0 bases from V and 6 bases from J, with 18 bases in between. The CDR3 runs to 16 residues. Germline V CDR1 and CDR2: SGHAT, FQNNGV. The CDR3 nucleotides are TGTGCCAGCAGCTTAGACAGGTTCGGAGGTTCTTCCGAGCAGTACTTC. This sequence encodes CASSLDRFGGSSEQYF.

The chain uses TRBV30 and TRBJ1-6, with D possibly matching TRBD1 (5 bases). V lost 1 base, J lost 11 bases, and 18 bases lay in between. The CDR3 length is 15 residues. CDR1 is GTSNPN and CDR2 is SVGIG in the germline V gene (reference sequence). The CDR3 DNA follows: TGTGCCTGGAGTGGCTTCGGACGGGACTCTGCACCCCTCCACTTT. Its translation is CAWSGFGRDSAPLHF.

V gene TRBV6-2 or TRBV6-3 combines with J gene TRBJ1-2; D is unclear. The length of the CDR3 is 15 residues. Germline CDR1 is MNHEY and CDR2 is SVGEGT. Trimming shortened V by 5 bases and J by 8 bases, and 21 bases separated the two germline ends. CDR3 amino acids: CASSTPRVAGLGYTF. The DNA of the CDR3 is TGTGCCAGCAGTACTCCGCGGGTGGCTGGCCTCGGCTACACCTTC.

This clone showed up just a few times. The chain is built from TRBV1 and TRBJ2-2; TRBD2 is the table's D call, not checked against the DNA. TRBV1 is marked as a pseudogene. The CDR3 extends over 15 amino acids. The CDR3 is CTSRGGGLNTGELFF. The CDR3 region has the DNA TGCACCAGCAGGGGCGGGGGGTTGAACACCGGGGAGCTGTTTTTT.

The chain recombines TRBV12-3 or TRBV12-4 with TRBJ1-2, with a tentative D call TRBD1 (5 bases). The CDR3 length is 12 residues. The V and J ends lost 6 bases and 4 bases respectively, with 9 bases between them. CDR3: CASRGGTYGYTF. The DNA for the CDR3 is TGTGCCAGCAGGGGGGGAACCTATGGCTACACCTTC.

The count of this clone is one. The chain links TRBV9 to TRBJ1-3; D is uncertain. This CDR3 spans 15 amino acids. V was cut by 2 bases and J by 0 bases, with 9 bases left in between. The germline gives CDR1 SGDLS, CDR2 YYNGEE. The CDR3 DNA reads as TGTGCCAGCAGCGTTGACGCGGTCTCTGGAAACACCATATATTTT. As protein: CASSVDAVSGNTIYF.

This rearrangement joins TRBV24-1 to TRBJ2-1; 7 nucleotides align to TRBD1. Looked up from germline, CDR1 is KGHDR and CDR2 is SFDVKD. Losses at the gene ends were 3 bases for V and 3 bases for J; bases not matched to a gene: 4. The CDR3 runs 15 residues. In nucleotides, the CDR3 is TGTGCCACCAGTGATCACCGGGACAGCTACAATGAGCAGTTCTTC. Translating gives CATSDHRDSYNEQFF.

The rearrangement joins TRBV9 to TRBJ2-1; tentatively, D is TRBD1 (6 bases). The CDR3 totals 15 residues. From germline, CDR1 is SGDLS and CDR2 YYNGEE. Trimming took off 0 bases at V and 8 bases at J, with 15 bases between the two ends. The CDR3 region has the DNA TGTGCCAGCAGCGTAGGTCCAGGGGACGTCGATGAGCAGTTCTTC. Its translation: CASSVGPGDVDEQFF. The whole variable domain, filled in from reference TRBV9 and TRBJ2-1, reads DSGVTQTPKHLITATGQRVTLRCSPRSGDLSVYWYQQSLDQGLQFLIQYYNGEERAKGNILERFSAQQFPDLHSELNLSSLELGDSALYFCASSVGPGDVDEQFFGPGTRLTVL.

In this sample, this clone turned up once. The V gene is TRBV19, the J gene TRBJ1-2; 9 bases line up with TRBD1. Germline V gene lookup returns CDR1 LNHDA and CDR2 SQIVND (reference sequence). CDR3 length: 16 residues. V lost 4 bases to trimming and J lost 4 bases; unmatched junction nucleotides: 10. The CDR3 sequence is CASSTTGGSYFYGYTF. CDR3 DNA: TGTGCCAGTAGTACCACAGGGGGCTCCTATTTCTATGGCTACACCTTC.

V and J are TRBV19 and TRBJ1-1; the D gene is possibly TRBD1 (5 bases). Deletions cut 7 bases from V and 3 bases from J, with 15 bases between. Germline-derived CDR1 and CDR2 are LNHDA and SQIVND (reference sequence). The CDR3 has 14 residues. The CDR3 bases are TGTGCCAGTAACTTGCAGGGTGGGCACACTGAAGCTTTCTTT. This sequence encodes CASNLQGGHTEAFF.

In its sample, this clone was seen a few times. The genes are TRBV2 and TRBJ1-2; the match to TRBD1 covers 8 bases. Per the germline V gene, CDR1 is SNHLY and CDR2 is FYNNEI. The J segment lost 6 bases and the V segment lost 4 bases, leaving 7 bases of the junction unmatched. The CDR3 has 14 amino acids. The CDR3 DNA reads as TGTGCCAGCAGTGTTCGGACAGGGCGGGATGGCTACACCTTC. It translates to CASSVRTGRDGYTF.

This chain connects TRBV2 to TRBJ1-1, with 9 nucleotides matching TRBD1. CDR1 is SNHLY and CDR2 is FYNNEI in the germline V gene. The CDR3 runs to 17 residues. The CDR3 nucleotides are TGTGGAGCTAGAGTGGACAGGGGTGTGGCGGGGAACACTGAAGCTTTCTTT. It encodes CGARVDRGVAGNTEAFF. The whole variable domain, remainder taken from reference TRBV2 and TRBJ1-1, is EPEVTQTPSHQVTQMGQEVILRCVPISNHLYFYWYRQILGQKVEFLVSFYNNEISEKSEIFDDQFSVERPDGSNFTLKIRSTKLEDSAMYFCGARVDRGVAGNTEAFFGQGTRLTVV.

This clone was recorded only once. This sequence joins TRBV6-5 and TRBJ1-2; D is unresolved. V lost 5 bases to trimming and J lost 8 bases, with 12 bases between them. The CDR3 covers 12 residues. CDR1 is MNHEY, CDR2 SVGAGI, per germline. CDR3 amino acids: CASSPTGPGYTF. CDR3 coding DNA: TGTGCCAGCAGTCCCACGGGTCCAGGCTACACCTTC.

The chain uses TRBV27 and TRBJ2-5; 8 bases map to TRBD1. From germline, CDR1 is MNHEY and CDR2 SMNVEV (reference sequence). V shed 3 bases, J shed 7 bases, and the junction held 4 bases outside the gene matches. The CDR3 runs to 13 residues. CDR3 region: CASSLGTGGTQYF. For the CDR3, the DNA is TGTGCCAGCAGTTTGGGGACAGGAGGGACCCAGTACTTC.

J is TRBJ2-3 and V is TRBV7-6, with a tentative D call TRBD2 (7 bases). CDR1 is SGHVS and CDR2 is FNYEAQ in the germline V gene. Trimming left V 6 bases short and J 4 bases short, with 26 bases between. The CDR3 extends over 18 amino acids. For the CDR3, the DNA is TGTGCCAGCAGTTCGAATGACCCAGAGTGGGGGGGCCCAGATACGCAGTATTTT. Protein product: CASSSNDPEWGGPDTQYF.

The chain carries TRBV11-3 and TRBJ2-3, with D tentatively TRBD2 (6 bases). This CDR3 has 16 amino acids. Between the trimmed V and J ends, which lost 1 base and 5 bases, there was a span of 16 bases. The germline gives CDR1 SGHNT, CDR2 YENEEA. The CDR3 nucleotides are TGTGCCAGCAGCTTAGGTAAAATCGCCGGGGGAGATACGCAGTATTTT. Amino acids: CASSLGKIAGGDTQYF.

The J gene is TRBJ1-2, the V gene TRBV30; perhaps TRBD1 as D (6 bases). Germline assignment: CDR1 GTSNPN and CDR2 SVGIG (reference sequence). Between the trimmed V and J ends, which lost 3 bases and 6 bases, there was a span of 20 bases. This CDR3 has 15 residues. The CDR3 here is CAWSPYEDAGDGYTF. In nucleotides, the CDR3 is TGTGCCTGGAGCCCTTACGAAGACGCAGGGGATGGCTACACCTTC.

The chain joins TRBV5-1 to TRBJ2-3; weak D call: TRBD2 (5 bases). The CDR3 runs 13 residues. Trimming left V 0 bases short and J 6 bases short, with 8 bases between. Germline V gene sequence: CDR1 SGHRS, CDR2 YFSETQ. The CDR3 DNA is TGCGCCAGCAGCTTGGGGCCGGGGGATACGCAGTATTTT. This translates into CASSLGPGDTQYF.

This chain connects TRBV3-1 (or the pseudogene TRBV3-2) to TRBJ1-3; a possible D gene is TRBD1 (5 bases). The germline V gene encodes CDR1 LGHDT and CDR2 YNNKEL (reference sequence). Trimming cost V 8 bases and J 10 bases, with 18 bases left between them. The CDR3 contains 13 residues. This chain's CDR3 is CASAEDTHLTIYF. CDR3 nucleotides: TGTGCCAGCGCAGAGGACACACACCTGACCATATATTTT.

This rearrangement joins TRBV6-2 or TRBV6-3 to TRBJ2-1; 10 positions agree with TRBD2. The CDR3 runs 14 residues. J gave up 11 bases and V 2 bases, and 6 bases lay outside the gene matches. Germline lookup yields CDR1 MNHEY and CDR2 SVGEGT. The CDR3 reads CASSYKAGGPQQFF. The CDR3 nucleotides read TGTGCCAGCAGTTACAAAGCGGGGGGGCCTCAGCAGTTCTTC.

The chain recombines TRBV12-3 or TRBV12-4 with TRBJ2-7, with D tentatively TRBD1 (6 bases). CDR3 length equals 12 residues. The V end was cut by 5 bases, the J end by 4 bases, with 9 bases between. Here the CDR3 DNA reads TGTGCCAGCAGTCGGACAGTTTACGAGCAGTACTTC. It specifies CASSRTVYEQYF.